This record covers a single TCR beta chain. The Seattle patients, enrolled during active infection, were followed longitudinally. The sample belongs to a study of blood T cell repertoires in COVID-19. Looking at the study overall: Acute and convalescent COVID-19 samples came from the United States, Italy and Spain.

In the original workflow: Estimated nucleated cell counts came from reference gene primer amplification. The table came from immunoSEQ multiplex PCR; TCRdb's copy has only in-frame clones and leaves some out. Clone size and the V and J calls come from that table; the DNA yielded D and trimming. Of 200,000 to 250,000 clones listed, approximately 90% are singletons. CDR1 is LNHDA and CDR2 is SQIVND in the germline V gene (reference sequence). The CDR3 runs to 13 residues. V lost 9 bases and J lost 7; bases outside the gene matches: 8. The chain employs TRBV19 and TRBJ1-5; 8 nucleotides match TRBD1. The origin of this receptor is a man aged 50 or older with COVID-19, enrolled during active disease. Material for sequencing was peripheral blood. The CDR3 bases are TGTGCCAGCACCAGGGGGCTACTCCAGCCCCAGCATTTT. The encoded protein is CASTRGLLQPQHF.